This T cell receptor beta chain was captured in a study of blood T cell repertoires in COVID-19. Trimming removed 3 bases from V and 7 bases from J; junction bases left unmatched: 10. This CDR3 region has 16 residues. Germline V lookup: CDR1 KGHSH, CDR2 LQKENI. Assay used: immunoSEQ multiplex PCR; TCRdb lists only in-frame clones, some missing. The sample yields about 80,000 clones, roughly 80% seen once. The TCR sequence derives from a woman older than 75 with acute or convalescent COVID-19. The chain carries TRBV18 and TRBJ1-2, with TRBD1 identical over 11 bases. The sequencing input was peripheral blood. DNA of the CDR3: TGTGCCAGCTCACCTTTCCCGGGACAGGGGGAAGGTGGCTACACCTTC. Translating it yields CASSPFPGQGEGGYTF. The full variable domain, in which reference TRBV18 and TRBJ1-2 provide the parts outside the CDR3, is NAGVMQNPRHLVRRRGQEARLRCSPMKGHSHVYWYRQLPEEGLKFMVYLQKENIIDESGMPKERFSAEFPKEGPSILRIQQVVRGDSAAYFCASSPFPGQGEGGYTFGSGTRLTVV.